Listed below are T cell receptor beta chains from one sample, sequenced in a study of shared clonotypes between healthy human individuals. The assay was immunoSEQ multiplex PCR, and TCRdb's table has in-frame clones only and misses some. The table records about 2.1 million clones, over 85% of them present only once. Sequencing was carried out using naive CD8+ T cells from PBMCs. The source is a man aged 18-30 years in good health. Some clones in this sample may be carry-over from other donors' samples. The CDR3 runs from the conserved cysteine through the conserved F or W. The D gene is left open where the match is weak. Rows may omit the clone size; those that give it use once, few, many or a size class.

CDR3aa: CASSVGAGAGDTQYF; CDR3nt: TGTGCCAGCAGCGTAGGGGCGGGAGCGGGAGATACGCAGTATTTT; j_gene: TRBJ2-3; v_gene: TRBV9; d_gene: TRBD2; abundance: .
CDR3aa: CASSPEGKTPGNTIYF; CDR3nt: TGTGCCAGCAGCCCTGAGGGGAAAACCCCTGGAAACACCATATATTTT; j_gene: TRBJ1-3; v_gene: TRBV9; d_gene: .; abundance: few
CDR3aa: CASDPGGVIYEQYF; CDR3nt: TGTGCCAGCGATCCGGGGGGGGTCATCTACGAGCAGTACTTC; j_gene: TRBJ2-7; v_gene: TRBV7-9; d_gene: TRBD2; abundance: once
CDR3aa: CASSLADRFPRGTEAFF; CDR3nt: TGTGCCAGCAGCTTAGCAGACAGGTTCCCCCGAGGCACTGAAGCTTTCTTT; j_gene: TRBJ1-1; v_gene: TRBV7-2; d_gene: .; abundance: .
CDR3aa: CASSEAYEQYF; CDR3nt: TGTGCCAGCTCCGAGGCCTACGAGCAGTACTTC; j_gene: TRBJ2-7; v_gene: TRBV25-1; d_gene: .; abundance: .
CDR3aa: CASSFVPSSGNYGYTF; CDR3nt: TGTGCCAGCAGCTTCGTCCCGAGTTCGGGTAACTATGGCTACACCTTC; j_gene: TRBJ1-2; v_gene: TRBV5-5; d_gene: .; abundance: .
CDR3aa: CASSLGTSVRFKDTQYF; CDR3nt: TGTGCCAGCAGCTTAGGGACTAGCGTCAGGTTCAAAGATACGCAGTATTTT; j_gene: TRBJ2-3; v_gene: TRBV7-3; d_gene: TRBD2; abundance: .
CDR3aa: CASTMGTRKNIQYF; CDR3nt: TGTGCCAGTACCATGGGGACCCGAAAAAACATTCAGTACTTC; j_gene: TRBJ2-4; v_gene: TRBV19; d_gene: .; abundance: .
CDR3aa: CASSDPGSLETQYF; CDR3nt: TGTGCCAGCAGTGACCCAGGGTCTTTGGAGACCCAGTACTTC; j_gene: TRBJ2-5; v_gene: TRBV2; d_gene: .; abundance: .
CDR3aa: CASSSNYEQYF; CDR3nt: TGTGCCAGCAGTTCCAATTACGAGCAGTACTTC; j_gene: TRBJ2-7; v_gene: TRBV27; d_gene: .; abundance: .
CDR3aa: CASSSGFGSSGEYEQYF; CDR3nt: TGTGCCAGCAGTTCCGGGTTTGGGTCATCAGGGGAATACGAGCAGTACTTC; j_gene: TRBJ2-7; v_gene: TRBV27; d_gene: .; abundance: .
CDR3aa: CASSPPYSTNEKLFF; CDR3nt: TGTGCCAGTAGTCCCCCCTATTCAACTAATGAAAAACTGTTTTTT; j_gene: TRBJ1-4; v_gene: TRBV19; d_gene: .; abundance: .
CDR3aa: CASKQLAGGYEQYF; CDR3nt: TGTGCCAGCAAACAACTGGCGGGAGGCTACGAGCAGTACTTC; j_gene: TRBJ2-7; v_gene: TRBV27; d_gene: TRBD2; abundance: .
CDR3aa: CASSRATGVVAGELFF; CDR3nt: TGTGCCAGCAGCCGAGCGACGGGAGTGGTCGCCGGGGAGCTGTTTTTT; j_gene: TRBJ2-2; v_gene: TRBV7-9; d_gene: .; abundance: .
CDR3aa: CASNPPEPPYEQYF; CDR3nt: TGTGCCAGCAACCCCCCGGAGCCCCCCTACGAGCAGTACTTC; j_gene: TRBJ2-7; v_gene: TRBV11-2; d_gene: .; abundance: .
CDR3aa: CASSLGQGPNSYEQYF; CDR3nt: TGTGCCAGCAGCTTAGGACAGGGGCCTAACTCCTACGAGCAGTACTTC; j_gene: TRBJ2-7; v_gene: TRBV7-9; d_gene: TRBD1; abundance: .
CDR3aa: CSVDGWLGSSYNEQFF; CDR3nt: TGCAGCGTTGATGGGTGGCTAGGAAGCTCCTACAATGAGCAGTTCTTC; j_gene: TRBJ2-1; v_gene: TRBV29-1; d_gene: .; abundance: .
CDR3aa: CASSQVGPGGYEQYF; CDR3nt: TGTGCCAGCAGCCAAGTTGGACCGGGAGGCTACGAGCAGTACTTC; j_gene: TRBJ2-7; v_gene: TRBV14; d_gene: TRBD2; abundance: .
CDR3aa: CASSELVRELDTGELFF; CDR3nt: TGTGCCAGCAGTGAATTGGTCCGGGAATTGGACACCGGGGAGCTGTTTTTT; j_gene: TRBJ2-2; v_gene: TRBV6-1; d_gene: .; abundance: .
CDR3aa: CASSFYRGDNEQFF; CDR3nt: TGTGCCAGCAGTTTCTACAGGGGAGACAATGAGCAGTTCTTC; j_gene: TRBJ2-1; v_gene: TRBV28; d_gene: TRBD1; abundance: .
CDR3aa: CASSIVGSLPNQPQHF; CDR3nt: TGTGCCAGTAGTATAGTAGGCAGCCTCCCTAATCAGCCCCAGCATTTT; j_gene: TRBJ1-5; v_gene: TRBV19; d_gene: .; abundance: .
CDR3aa: CASSQGTGRRDTQYF; CDR3nt: TGCGCCAGCAGCCAAGGGACAGGGCGGCGGGATACGCAGTATTTT; j_gene: TRBJ2-3; v_gene: TRBV4-3; d_gene: TRBD1; abundance: .
CDR3aa: CASSLDPGVFYEQYF; CDR3nt: TGTGCCAGCAGCTTAGACCCGGGGGTCTTCTACGAGCAGTACTTC; j_gene: TRBJ2-7; v_gene: TRBV11-2; d_gene: .; abundance: .
CDR3aa: CASSLEVGDILITGELFF; CDR3nt: TGTGCCAGCAGCTTAGAGGTGGGAGACATACTTATCACCGGGGAGCTGTTTTTT; j_gene: TRBJ2-2; v_gene: TRBV7-9; d_gene: .; abundance: .
CDR3aa: CASSLDPRVDNQPQHF; CDR3nt: TGTGCCAGCAGCTTAGATCCCAGGGTTGACAATCAGCCCCAGCATTTT; j_gene: TRBJ1-5; v_gene: TRBV11-3; d_gene: .; abundance: .
CDR3aa: CASSTPDREIYGYTF; CDR3nt: TGTGCCAGCAGCACACCAGACAGGGAAATCTATGGCTACACCTTC; j_gene: TRBJ1-2; v_gene: TRBV7-9; d_gene: TRBD1; abundance: few
CDR3aa: CASSLVLEGNEQFF; CDR3nt: TGTGCCAGCAGCTTAGTCCTCGAGGGCAATGAGCAGTTCTTC; j_gene: TRBJ2-1; v_gene: TRBV7-9; d_gene: .; abundance: few
CDR3aa: CASSLSPTDTQYF; CDR3nt: TGTGCCAGCAGCCTCAGCCCCACAGATACGCAGTATTTT; j_gene: TRBJ2-3; v_gene: TRBV28; d_gene: .; abundance: once
CDR3aa: CASRSFHGPKAPSYNEQFF; CDR3nt: TGTGCCAGCAGATCCTTTCATGGCCCTAAGGCCCCCTCCTACAATGAGCAGTTCTTC; j_gene: TRBJ2-1; v_gene: TRBV27; d_gene: .; abundance: .
CDR3aa: CASSPRQGSGNEQFF; CDR3nt: TGTGCCAGCAGTCCAAGACAGGGGTCAGGCAATGAGCAGTTCTTC; j_gene: TRBJ2-1; v_gene: TRBV28; d_gene: TRBD1; abundance: .
CDR3aa: CASSGRDRNYEQYF; CDR3nt: TGTGCCAGTAGTGGCCGGGACAGGAACTACGAGCAGTACTTC; j_gene: TRBJ2-7; v_gene: TRBV19; d_gene: TRBD1; abundance: once
CDR3aa: CASSLGPVRFYEQYF; CDR3nt: TGTGCCAGCAGCCTTGGGCCGGTCAGATTCTACGAGCAGTACTTC; j_gene: TRBJ2-7; v_gene: TRBV27; d_gene: .; abundance: .
CDR3aa: CASSKEETGSEKLFF; CDR3nt: TGTGCCAGCAGCAAAGAGGAAACAGGGTCTGAAAAACTGTTTTTT; j_gene: TRBJ1-4; v_gene: TRBV21-1; d_gene: .; abundance: .
CDR3aa: CASSVDGMIEQYF; CDR3nt: TGCGCCAGCAGTGTTGACGGGATGATCGAGCAGTACTTC; j_gene: TRBJ2-7; v_gene: TRBV10-1; d_gene: .; abundance: .
CDR3aa: CASSQDPPGAGSEKLFF; CDR3nt: TGCGCCAGCAGCCAAGACCCTCCCGGGGCCGGGAGTGAAAAACTGTTTTTT; j_gene: TRBJ1-4; v_gene: TRBV4-1; d_gene: .; abundance: .
CDR3aa: CAISERGEVYNEQFF; CDR3nt: TGTGCCATCAGTGAACGCGGGGAGGTTTACAATGAGCAGTTCTTC; j_gene: TRBJ2-1; v_gene: TRBV10-3; d_gene: .; abundance: .
CDR3aa: CASSIVAGSKNEQFF; CDR3nt: TGTGCCAGTAGTATAGTGGCGGGATCAAAAAATGAGCAGTTCTTC; j_gene: TRBJ2-1; v_gene: TRBV19; d_gene: .; abundance: .
CDR3aa: CASSGPGTSGIHYEQYF; CDR3nt: TGTGCCAGCAGTGGCCCCGGGACTAGCGGGATTCACTACGAGCAGTACTTC; j_gene: TRBJ2-7; v_gene: TRBV27; d_gene: TRBD2; abundance: .
CDR3aa: CASSHRTDRGGNEQYF; CDR3nt: TGTGCCAGCAGCCACCGAACGGACAGGGGTGGAAACGAGCAGTACTTC; j_gene: TRBJ2-7; v_gene: TRBV14; d_gene: TRBD1; abundance: .
CDR3aa: CAYGKADAEQYF; CDR3nt: TGTGCCTACGGCAAGGCAGATGCCGAGCAGTACTTC; j_gene: TRBJ2-7; v_gene: TRBV6-5; d_gene: .; abundance: .
CDR3aa: CASSLGEGGGELFF; CDR3nt: TGTGCCAGCAGCTTAGGTGAGGGTGGCGGGGAGCTGTTTTTT; j_gene: TRBJ2-2; v_gene: TRBV11-3; d_gene: .; abundance: .
CDR3aa: CASSPRQGGGNTIYF; CDR3nt: TGTGCCAGCAGCCCGCGACAGGGGGGGGGAAACACCATATATTTT; j_gene: TRBJ1-3; v_gene: TRBV4-2; d_gene: TRBD1; abundance: .
CDR3aa: CASSKTSSGRLGDTQYF; CDR3nt: TGTGCCAGCAGCAAAACCTCTAGCGGGAGGTTGGGAGATACGCAGTATTTT; j_gene: TRBJ2-3; v_gene: TRBV7-9; d_gene: TRBD2; abundance: .
CDR3aa: CASSDDYLEAFF; CDR3nt: TGTGCCAGCAGTGACGACTATTTAGAAGCTTTCTTT; j_gene: TRBJ1-1; v_gene: TRBV6-1; d_gene: .; abundance: .
CDR3aa: CASSLGQGGEQYF; CDR3nt: TGTGCCAGCAGCTTAGGACAGGGGGGCGAGCAGTACTTC; j_gene: TRBJ2-7; v_gene: TRBV13; d_gene: TRBD1; abundance: .
CDR3aa: CASSRKLDSLGF; CDR3nt: TGTGCCAGCAGCCGTAAACTGGACAGTTTAGGCTTC; j_gene: TRBJ2-7; v_gene: TRBV11-2; d_gene: .; abundance: .
CDR3aa: CASSGGTGRQETQYF; CDR3nt: TGCGCCAGCAGCGGGGGGACAGGGAGACAAGAGACCCAGTACTTC; j_gene: TRBJ2-5; v_gene: TRBV5-1; d_gene: TRBD1; abundance: .
CDR3aa: CASSYSDLGYGYTF; CDR3nt: TGTGCCAGCAGTTACTCTGACTTGGGGTATGGCTACACCTTC; j_gene: TRBJ1-2; v_gene: TRBV6-5; d_gene: .; abundance: .
CDR3aa: CASRAEGAGSYNEQFF; CDR3nt: TGTGCCAGTAGAGCCGAGGGAGCGGGTTCCTACAATGAGCAGTTCTTC; j_gene: TRBJ2-1; v_gene: TRBV19; d_gene: .; abundance: .
CDR3aa: CASSLGYQEYAEKLFF; CDR3nt: TGTGCCAGCAGTTTAGGGTATCAGGAGTATGCGGAAAAACTGTTTTTT; j_gene: TRBJ1-4; v_gene: TRBV28; d_gene: .; abundance: .
CDR3aa: CASSIGGFTEAFF; CDR3nt: TGTGCCAGTTCCATAGGGGGCTTCACTGAAGCTTTCTTT; j_gene: TRBJ1-1; v_gene: TRBV6-5; d_gene: TRBD1; abundance: few
CDR3aa: CASSDTGAQPQHF; CDR3nt: TGTGCCAGCAGTGATACAGGGGCCCAGCCCCAGCATTTT; j_gene: TRBJ1-5; v_gene: TRBV2; d_gene: TRBD1; abundance: .
CDR3aa: CASSHSSGGTYHEQYF; CDR3nt: TGTGCCAGCAGCCACAGTAGCGGGGGCACGTACCACGAGCAGTACTTC; j_gene: TRBJ2-7; v_gene: TRBV13; d_gene: TRBD2; abundance: .
CDR3aa: CASSPQGARAEAFF; CDR3nt: TGTGCCAGCAGTCCACAGGGGGCGAGGGCTGAAGCTTTCTTT; j_gene: TRBJ1-1; v_gene: TRBV27; d_gene: TRBD1; abundance: .
CDR3aa: CASSRDRGWYEKLFF; CDR3nt: TGTGCCAGCAGCCGGGACAGGGGGTGGTATGAAAAACTGTTTTTT; j_gene: TRBJ1-4; v_gene: TRBV6-5; d_gene: TRBD1; abundance: .
CDR3aa: CASSQLASSGNNEQFF; CDR3nt: TGCGCCAGCAGCCAACTCGCATCTAGCGGGAACAATGAGCAGTTCTTC; j_gene: TRBJ2-1; v_gene: TRBV4-1; d_gene: TRBD2; abundance: .
CDR3aa: CASSSRGTGKYEQYF; CDR3nt: TGTGCCAGCAGCTCTAGAGGGACAGGGAAATACGAGCAGTACTTC; j_gene: TRBJ2-7; v_gene: TRBV11-1; d_gene: TRBD1; abundance: .
CDR3aa: CASSAITSMSYNEQFF; CDR3nt: TGTGCCAGCAGCGCCATCACTAGCATGAGCTACAATGAGCAGTTCTTC; j_gene: TRBJ2-1; v_gene: TRBV9; d_gene: .; abundance: .